These 32 T cell receptor beta chains came from one sample sequenced in a study of early T cells in non-severe SARS-CoV-2 infection. TCRdb itself ran the 5' RACE reads through MiXCR, one entry per CDR3 protein. The sample records nearly 110,000 distinct CDR3 sequences, 11% being singletons. Material: whole blood. These receptors all come from an adult who was a healthcare worker with PCR-confirmed SARS-CoV-2 infection or an uninfected control (not recorded which).

This clonotype was observed at least ten times. This chain joins TRBV20-1 and TRBJ1-1; tentatively, D is TRBD1 (6 bases). Germline CDR1 DFQATT, CDR2 SNEGSKA (reference sequence). CDR3 length: 11 residues. Between the trimmed V and J ends, which lost 4 bases and 7 bases, there was a span of 10 bases. The CDR3 is CSATGGNEAFF. The CDR3 DNA sequence: TGCAGTGCTACCGGGGGCAATGAAGCTTTCTTT.

This clonotype was detected many times. V is TRBV7-2 and J is TRBJ2-7, with D unresolved. Germline V gives CDR1 SGHTA, CDR2 FQGNSA. The CDR3 is 13 residues long. With 9 bases removed from V and 2 bases from J, the gap between germline ends came to 14 bases. CDR3 residues: CASVEPQTYEQYF. Here the CDR3 DNA reads TGTGCCAGTGTAGAACCCCAAACCTACGAGCAGTACTTC.

V gene TRBV7-9 combines with J gene TRBJ2-1; a weak D match, TRBD2 (5 bases). V was clipped by 8 bases and J by 8 bases, with 10 bases between them. The CDR3 is 11 amino acids. Germline-derived CDR1 and CDR2 are SEHNR and FQNEAQ (reference sequence). CDR3 bases: TGTGCCAGCCGAGCGAGGGATGAGCAGTTCTTC. Encoded protein: CASRARDEQFF.

The sample holds many counts of this clonotype. The rearrangement uses TRBV2 and TRBJ2-3, with D uncertain. The CDR3 has 12 residues. Germline V gene lookup returns CDR1 SNHLY and CDR2 FYNNEI. The germline V and J ends were trimmed by 5 bases and 2 bases, with 5 bases remaining between them. CDR3 protein: CASSYNTDTQYF. The CDR3 nucleotides read TGTGCCAGCAGTTACAACACAGATACGCAGTATTTT.

The chain uses TRBV21-1 and TRBJ2-1; the DNA was not compared with TRBD1, the D call given in the table. TRBV21-1 is given as a pseudogene. This CDR3 has 14 residues. The CDR3 bases are TGTGCCAGCAGCGGTCAACCCAGGGAGCCTGAGCAGTTCTTC. Encoded protein: CASSGQPREPEQFF.

This chain uses TRBV7-8 with TRBJ2-3; possible D gene TRBD2, 5 bases. V was clipped by 1 base and J by 4 bases, with 9 bases between them. The CDR3 is 14 amino acids. Germline CDR1 SGHVS, CDR2 FQNEAQ. The CDR3 loop reads CASSLDGRADTQYF. The CDR3, as DNA: TGTGCCAGCAGCTTAGACGGGCGGGCAGATACGCAGTATTTT.

This clonotype was counted between two and nine times. V usage is TRBV7-2 and J usage is TRBJ2-2; 7 bases are shared with TRBD1. The V and J ends lost 1 base and 4 bases, in that order; junction bases with no gene match: 6. There are 16 residues in the CDR3. CDR1 and CDR2 (germline): SGHTA, FQGNSA. The CDR3 loop reads CASSLVGTAITGELFF. The CDR3 bases are TGTGCCAGCAGCTTAGTCGGGACAGCGATCACCGGGGAGCTGTTTTTT.

This chain connects TRBV5-1 to TRBJ2-1, with 7 bases fitting TRBD2. After removal of 1 base from V and 4 bases from J, the junction contained 8 bases not matched to a gene. The CDR3 is 16 residues long. Germline CDR1 SGHRS, CDR2 YFSETQ. CDR3: CASSLQPSGAYNEQFF. The CDR3 DNA sequence: TGCGCCAGCAGCTTGCAACCCAGCGGGGCATACAATGAGCAGTTCTTC.

This clonotype was found a few times. This sequence joins TRBV6-1 and TRBJ1-5; maybe TRBD1 (5 bases). The CDR3 covers 14 residues. Germline lookup yields CDR1 MNHNS and CDR2 SASEGT. Between the trimmed V and J ends, which lost 4 bases and 3 bases, there was a span of 10 bases. CDR3 nucleotides: TGTGCCAGCAGTGCCAGGGACTCCAATCAGCCCCAGCATTTT. It translates to CASSARDSNQPQHF.

This clonotype showed up just a few times. Relative to the germline gene, one junction end is altered; a read error may explain this. The chain employs TRBV5-6 and TRBJ1-2; unclear D gene. The CDR3 runs to 13 residues. The germline V gene has CDR1 SGHDT and CDR2 YYEEEE. CDR3 loop: CANSPERENGYTF. The CDR3 bases are TGTGCCAACAGCCCGGAGAGAGAAAATGGCTACACCTTC.

The table lists this clonotype with many counts. V usage is TRBV29-1 and J usage is TRBJ2-1; TRBD1 matches 9 bases. J lost 8 bases, V lost 4 bases, and 9 bases had no gene match. Germline assignment: CDR1 SQVTM and CDR2 ANQGSEA. The CDR3 runs to 14 residues. The chain's CDR3 is CSVAPTGGGYEQFF. CDR3 bases: TGCAGCGTTGCTCCGACAGGGGGAGGCTATGAGCAGTTCTTC.

This clonotype was seen repeatedly, ten times or more. The chain has TRBV6-1 and TRBJ2-7; 7 nucleotides agree with TRBD2. Germline lookup yields CDR1 MNHNS and CDR2 SASEGT. Unmatched junction bases numbered 9, after V lost 3 bases and J lost 4 bases. This CDR3 is 15 amino acids long. The CDR3 reads CASSDAHGLVYEQYF. CDR3 in DNA: TGTGCCAGCAGTGACGCCCACGGACTAGTTTACGAGCAGTACTTC.

V is TRBV7-8 and J is TRBJ2-3, with D unclear. The CDR3 extends over 14 amino acids. The V end was cut by 2 bases, the J end by 2 bases, with 8 bases between. From germline, CDR1 is SGHVS and CDR2 FQNEAQ. CDR3 bases: TGTGCCAGCAGCTTAAGGGAATCCACAGATACGCAGTATTTT. It translates to CASSLRESTDTQYF.

This clonotype showed up many times. The rearrangement joins TRBV5-1 to TRBJ2-7, with D tentatively TRBD2 (5 bases). This CDR3 is 13 amino acids long. CDR1 and CDR2 (germline): SGHRS, YFSETQ. V was pared by 2 bases and J by 3 bases, with 9 bases between. CDR3 bases: TGCGCCAGCAGCTTTCTCGGGAACTACGAGCAGTACTTC. This gives the protein CASSFLGNYEQYF.

This clonotype was seen many times. The gene calls are TRBV28 and TRBJ2-2; the D gene is possibly TRBD1 (6 bases). The germline V gene has CDR1 MDHEN and CDR2 SYDVKM. This CDR3 is 14 amino acids long. Between the trimmed V and J ends, which lost 6 bases and 6 bases, there was a span of 14 bases. The CDR3: CASSLGGIPGELFF. The CDR3 DNA reads as TGTGCCAGCAGCTTAGGGGGAATTCCCGGGGAGCTGTTTTTT. The complete variable domain, with remaining parts taken from reference TRBV28 and TRBJ2-2, reads DVKVTQSSRYLVKRTGEKVFLECVQDMDHENMFWYRQDPGLGLRLIYFSYDVKMKEKGDIPEGYSVSREKKERFSLILESASTNQTSMYLCASSLGGIPGELFFGEGSRLTVL.

The sample holds many counts of this clonotype. The V and J genes are TRBV7-9 and TRBJ1-1; D gene unclear. The germline CDR1 and CDR2 sequences are SEHNR and FQNEAQ (reference sequence). V gave up 5 bases and J gave up 5 bases, with 3 bases separating them. The CDR3 consists of 10 residues. The CDR3 loop is CASSPTEAFF. For the CDR3, the DNA is TGTGCCAGCAGCCCTACTGAAGCTTTCTTT. The full variable domain, in which reference TRBV7-9 and TRBJ1-1 provide the parts outside the CDR3, is DTGVSQNPRHKITKRGQNVTFRCDPISEHNRLYWYRQTLGQGPEFLTYFQNEAQLEKSRLLSDRFSAERPKGSFSTLEIQRTEQGDSAMYLCASSPTEAFFGQGTRLTVV.

This clonotype was observed a few times. The chain employs TRBV10-3 and TRBJ2-1, with 10 bases lining up with TRBD2. The CDR3 totals 14 residues. Germline values: CDR1 ENHRY, CDR2 SYGVKD. V trimming: 6 bases; J trimming: 6 bases; junction bases outside the gene matches: 5. For the CDR3, the DNA is TGTGCCATCAGGGGTAGCGGGAGGACCAATGAGCAGTTCTTC. Translated: CAIRGSGRTNEQFF.

Only a few counts were recorded for this clonotype. The chain is built from TRBV15 and TRBJ1-2; TRBD1 matches 9 bases. The V gene's germline CDR1 is LNHNV and CDR2 YYDKDF (reference sequence). The V gene end was trimmed by 4 bases and the J gene end by 3 bases; junction bases not matched to a gene: 6. The CDR3 extends over 15 amino acids. The CDR3 DNA is TGTGCCACCAGCACTCCGGGACAGGGCTACTATGGCTACACCTTC. It yields the protein CATSTPGQGYYGYTF. The full variable domain, its missing parts supplied by reference TRBV15 and TRBJ1-2, is DAMVIQNPRYQVTQFGKPVTLSCSQTLNHNVMYWYQQKSSQAPKLLFHYYDKDFNNEADTPDNFQSRRPNTSFCFLDIRSPGLGDTAMYLCATSTPGQGYYGYTFGSGTRLTVV.

The CDR3 nucleotides read TGTGCCAGCACCCATGGGGGAGTTCAGCCCCAGCATTTT. Its protein product is CASTHGGVQPQHF. The V gene is TRBV28, the J gene TRBJ1-5, with D tentatively TRBD1 (5 bases). Germline CDR1 MDHEN, CDR2 SYDVKM. The ends were cut back, 7 bases at V and 6 bases at J, with 13 bases in the middle. There are 13 residues in the CDR3.

This clonotype was counted ten times or more. The V and J genes are TRBV20-1 and TRBJ2-5; D is undetermined. CDR1 and CDR2 (germline): DFQATT, SNEGSKA (reference sequence). The germline V and J ends were trimmed by 3 bases and 6 bases, with 11 bases remaining between them. The CDR3 has 12 amino acids. The CDR3 region has the DNA TGCAGTGCTAGCAGCTCCCGGAAGACCCAGTACTTC. This gives the protein CSASSSRKTQYF.

The gene calls are TRBV7-6 and TRBJ1-1; D remains unclear. Trimming pared 5 bases from V and 1 base from J, leaving 8 bases between. Germline lookup yields CDR1 SGHVS and CDR2 FNYEAQ. The CDR3 extends over 13 amino acids. CDR3 region: CASSPRANTEAFF. Written as DNA, the CDR3 is TGTGCCAGCAGCCCAAGAGCGAACACTGAAGCTTTCTTT.

This clonotype was observed a few times. This chain joins TRBV5-6 and TRBJ2-7; D uncertain. Per the germline V gene, CDR1 is SGHDT and CDR2 is YYEEEE. This CDR3 has 14 residues. Deletions cut 2 bases from V and 2 bases from J, with 11 bases between. In DNA, the CDR3 is TGTGCCAGCAGCTTAGGTGCATCAACCTACGAGCAGTACTTC. It is translated as CASSLGASTYEQYF. Variable domain in full (rest from reference TRBV5-6 and TRBJ2-7): DAGVTQSPTHLIKTRGQQVTLRCSPKSGHDTVSWYQQALGQGPQFIFQYYEEEERQRGNFPDRFSGHQFPNYSSELNVNALLLGDSALYLCASSLGASTYEQYFGPGTRLTVT.

The chain carries TRBV7-9 and TRBJ2-1; D remains unclear. The germline V and J ends were trimmed by 1 base and 10 bases, with 8 bases remaining between them. This CDR3 has 12 amino acids. From germline, CDR1 is SEHNR and CDR2 FQNEAQ (reference sequence). For the CDR3, the DNA is TGTGCCAGCAGCTTAGTTTCCGGGGAGCAGTTCTTC. Translation gives CASSLVSGEQFF.

This clonotype was observed a handful of times. V gene TRBV4-1 combines with J gene TRBJ2-3, with D possibly being TRBD1 or TRBD2 (5 bases each). The V gene's germline CDR1 is MGHRA and CDR2 YSYEKL. The CDR3 is 15 amino acids. The ends were cut back, 1 base at V and 4 bases at J, with 12 bases in the middle. The CDR3 nucleotides are TGCGCCAGCAGCCAAGGGGGCGGGTCCCCAGATACGCAGTATTTT. Translated: CASSQGGGSPDTQYF.

This clonotype was seen at least ten times. The chain uses TRBV11-2 and TRBJ2-2, with D possibly TRBD2 on 6 matching bases. The CDR3 totals 16 residues. Germline-derived CDR1 and CDR2 are SGHAT and FQNNGV. V was shortened by 5 bases and J by 4 bases, with 17 bases between the two germline ends. CDR3 bases: TGTGCCAGCAGCGGGCCGGGACTTCTCGTCACCGGGGAGCTGTTTTTT. Translated: CASSGPGLLVTGELFF.

There are many counts of this clonotype. The chain recombines TRBV4-3 with TRBJ2-7; 12 positions agree with TRBD2. V lost 1 base, J lost 4 bases, and 2 bases stayed unmatched. The V gene's germline CDR1 is LGHNA and CDR2 YSLEER. CDR3 size: 15 residues. CDR3 protein: CASSQVGTSGYEQYF. CDR3 nucleotide sequence: TGCGCCAGCAGCCAAGTAGGGACTAGCGGGTACGAGCAGTACTTC.

This clonotype has ten or more counts. This chain joins TRBV5-1 and TRBJ2-7; 7 bases map to TRBD2. This CDR3 contains 14 residues. Germline CDR1 is SGHRS and CDR2 is YFSETQ. The trim removed 2 bases at V and 4 bases at J, leaving 6 bases unmatched. This CDR3 is CASSFAGASYEQYF. The CDR3, as DNA: TGCGCCAGCAGCTTTGCGGGAGCTTCTTACGAGCAGTACTTC.

This clonotype was seen ten or more times. This sequence joins TRBV7-3 and TRBJ2-2; TRBD2 matches at 8 bases. Per the germline V gene, CDR1 is SGHTA and CDR2 is FQGTGA. With V trimmed by 5 bases and J by 0 bases, 2 bases remained unmatched. This CDR3 comprises 15 residues. The chain's CDR3 is CASSLSGANTGELFF. In DNA, the CDR3 is TGTGCCAGCAGCCTTAGCGGGGCGAACACCGGGGAGCTGTTTTTT.

This sequence joins TRBV6-2 or TRBV6-3 and TRBJ1-5; D remains ambiguous. The V gene's germline CDR1 is MNHEY and CDR2 SVGEGT. The CDR3 runs 13 residues. V shed 6 bases and J shed 2 bases, with 8 bases lying between them. The DNA for the CDR3 is TGTGCCAGCAGCGATTGGGGCAATCAGCCCCAGCATTTT. The encoded protein is CASSDWGNQPQHF.

The chain employs TRBV7-9 and TRBJ1-1, with D possibly matching TRBD1 (5 bases). CDR1 is SEHNR and CDR2 is FQNEAQ in the germline V gene (reference sequence). The ends were cut back, 3 bases at V and 4 bases at J, with 12 bases in the middle. The CDR3 sequence is 14 residues long. DNA for the CDR3: TGTGCCAGCAGCTTCTTTTCGGGACCCACTGAAGCTTTCTTT. The encoded protein is CASSFFSGPTEAFF. The complete variable domain, with remaining parts taken from reference TRBV7-9 and TRBJ1-1, reads DTGVSQNPRHKITKRGQNVTFRCDPISEHNRLYWYRQTLGQGPEFLTYFQNEAQLEKSRLLSDRFSAERPKGSFSTLEIQRTEQGDSAMYLCASSFFSGPTEAFFGQGTRLTVV.

J is TRBJ1-2 and V is TRBV2; D perhaps matches TRBD1 (6 bases). V lost 9 bases, J lost 0 bases, and 11 bases lay in between. The CDR3 sequence is 13 residues long. Germline loops: CDR1 SNHLY, CDR2 FYNNEI. CDR3 residues: CARLTGPNYGYTF. CDR3 DNA sequence: TGTGCCAGATTGACAGGTCCTAACTATGGCTACACCTTC.

This clonotype showed up just a few times. The J gene is TRBJ2-1, the V gene TRBV28; D unresolved. V lost 7 bases, J lost 6 bases, and 16 bases lay in between. CDR3 length: 14 residues. Looked up from germline, CDR1 is MDHEN and CDR2 is SYDVKM. Here the CDR3 reads CASTLGMTFNEQFF. In nucleotides, the CDR3 is TGTGCCAGCACTCTAGGGATGACCTTCAATGAGCAGTTCTTC.